This T cell receptor beta chain was sequenced in a study of shared T cell receptors in the human thymus. This clone appeared a single time. TCRdb's table, derived via immunoSEQ multiplex PCR, lists solely in-frame clones and lacks some. The table shows a few hundred thousand clones, with roughly 94% occurring only once. Trimming cost V 1 base and J 4 bases, with 18 bases left between them. Germline CDR1 is SQVTM and CDR2 is ANQGSEA. This CDR3 spans 16 amino acids. The sequencing sample was made of thymocytes. This TCR derives from a human donor. This chain links TRBV29-1 with TRBJ2-3; D gene uncertain. The CDR3 nucleotides read TGCAGCGTTGAAGCGGGCCTCTTCTTGCCGGCAGATACGCAGTATTTT. It specifies CSVEAGLFLPADTQYF.